The 14 T cell receptor beta chains below come from one sample, sequenced in a study of beta chain features in type 1 diabetes. Study-level findings and limits: Type 1 diabetes patients had TCRB CDR3s that were shorter (moderately but significantly so) in all four CD4+ subsets.

These TCRs are of unknown antigen specificity. The authors reverse transcribed all of the isolated RNA, so sequencing captured expressed TCRB transcripts. The protocol was immunoSEQ multiplex PCR, while the TCRdb copy is restricted to in-frame clones and leaves out a portion. The repertoire holds 45,000 to 65,000 clones, with 50% to 55% as singletons. Sequencing used Tregs from blood. These receptors came from a woman aged 40 to 50 with type 1 diabetes.

The chain couples TRBV5-1 to TRBJ1-5; D may be TRBD1 (6 bases). The CDR3 totals 17 residues. Trimming took 0 bases from V and 0 from J, leaving 13 bases between them. Germline CDR1 SGHRS, CDR2 YFSETQ. The CDR3 bases are TGCGCCAGCAGCTTGGGGACAGATTTTTATAGCAATCAGCCCCAGCATTTT. As protein: CASSLGTDFYSNQPQHF.

CDR3 residues: CAWSVRAGELFF. The CDR3 DNA reads as TGTGCCTGGAGTGTACGCGCCGGGGAGCTGTTTTTT. J is TRBJ2-2 and V is TRBV30; D gene uncertain. The CDR3 is 12 residues long. V lost 0 bases and J lost 6, with 5 bases in between. Germline lookup yields CDR1 GTSNPN and CDR2 SVGIG (reference sequence).

The V call is TRBV4-1, the J call TRBJ2-7; weak D call: TRBD1 (6 bases). Trimming took 1 base from V and 4 from J, leaving 14 bases between them. Germline V CDR1 and CDR2: MGHRA, YSYEKL. CDR3 length: 15 residues. In nucleotides, the CDR3 is TGCGCCAGCAGCCAAGGGATCCGGGACATATACGAGCAGTACTTC. It is translated as CASSQGIRDIYEQYF.

V usage is TRBV18 and J usage is TRBJ2-2; no clear D gene. Germline V CDR1 and CDR2: KGHSH, LQKENI. Trimming removed 3 bases at V and 8 bases at J, with 7 bases between. The CDR3 totals 12 residues. Written as DNA, the CDR3 is TGTGCCAGCTCACCCTCGGAGGGGGAGCTGTTTTTT. It codes for CASSPSEGELFF.

The chain recombines TRBV28 with TRBJ2-1; 8 bases map to TRBD2. V shed 5 bases, J shed 7 bases, and the junction held 16 bases outside the gene matches. There are 17 residues in the CDR3. Germline loops: CDR1 MDHEN, CDR2 SYDVKM. CDR3 DNA sequence: TGTGCCAGCAGTGGGGACGAGGGCGGGGGGCGTAGGAATGAGCAGTTCTTC. Translating gives CASSGDEGGGRRNEQFF.

The rearrangement joins TRBV5-4 to TRBJ2-1; maybe TRBD2 (6 bases). The ends were cut back, 4 bases at V and 0 bases at J, with 14 bases in the middle. Germline CDR1 is SGHNT and CDR2 is YYREEE (reference sequence). The CDR3 covers 16 residues. The CDR3 loop is CASSRSGLSSYNEQFF. DNA of the CDR3: TGTGCCAGCAGCCGCAGCGGGTTAAGCTCCTACAATGAGCAGTTCTTC.

J is TRBJ2-7 and V is TRBV29-1, with D perhaps TRBD2 (6 bases). The CDR3 extends over 12 amino acids. V was clipped by 5 bases and J by 6 bases, with 14 bases between them. Germline V gives CDR1 SQVTM, CDR2 ANQGSEA. This chain's CDR3 is CSVLGGTSEQYF. The CDR3 DNA reads as TGCAGCGTTCTCGGGGGTACGAGCGAGCAGTACTTC.

This clone was found once. The chain has TRBV11-2 and TRBJ2-1; D call uncertain. V was cut by 4 bases and J by 5 bases, with 9 bases left in between. This CDR3 comprises 13 residues. Per germline, CDR1 SGHAT and CDR2 FQNNGV. In DNA form, the CDR3 reads TGTGCCAGCAGCTACCCAGGAAACAATGAGCAGTTCTTC. This translates into CASSYPGNNEQFF.

The chain has TRBV5-1 and TRBJ1-5; 10 bases are shared with TRBD1. CDR3 size: 17 residues. V shed 2 bases and J 1 base; nucleotides not matched to a gene: 6. Germline CDR1 reads SGHRS; CDR2 reads YFSETQ. The CDR3 loop reads CASSFGTGDGSNQPQHF. CDR3 DNA: TGCGCCAGCAGCTTTGGGACAGGGGACGGGAGCAATCAGCCCCAGCATTTT.

V usage is TRBV19 and J usage is TRBJ2-1, with 7 bases fitting TRBD1. The CDR3 sequence is 13 residues long. CDR1 and CDR2 (germline): LNHDA, SQIVND (reference sequence). Unmatched junction bases numbered 8, after V lost 7 bases and J lost 8 bases. The CDR3 DNA reads as TGTGCCAGTAACGCTCAACAGGGGCATGAGCAGTTCTTC. Its translation is CASNAQQGHEQFF.

The chain combines TRBV7-6 with TRBJ2-5; 9 positions agree with TRBD1. The CDR3 covers 15 residues. Trimming took 5 bases from V and 4 from J; bases not matched to a gene: 8. Germline CDR1 SGHVS, CDR2 FNYEAQ. CDR3 region: CASSPTGGRGETQYF. The CDR3 DNA is TGTGCCAGCAGCCCGACAGGGGGTCGGGGAGAGACCCAGTACTTC.

This clone was recorded a few times. This sequence joins TRBV12-5 and TRBJ2-7, with 11 bases matching TRBD2. The J segment lost 3 bases and the V segment lost 5 bases, leaving 9 bases of the junction unmatched. There are 16 residues in the CDR3. The germline V gene encodes CDR1 LGHNT and CDR2 FRNRAP. The CDR3 bases are TGTGCTAGTGGTCAAATCGGGACTAGCGGAGTCTACGAGCAGTACTTC. Its protein product is CASGQIGTSGVYEQYF.

The rearrangement links TRBV5-4 to TRBJ2-3, with D possibly TRBD2 on 6 matching bases. V was shortened by 6 bases and J by 2 bases, with 13 bases between the two germline ends. This CDR3 is built from 14 residues. CDR1 is SGHNT, CDR2 YYREEE, per germline (reference sequence). The CDR3 loop reads CASKVAENTDTQYF. DNA of the CDR3: TGTGCCAGCAAGGTAGCGGAAAACACAGATACGCAGTATTTT.

The rearrangement links TRBV29-1 to TRBJ1-1; D unclear. The germline CDR1 and CDR2 sequences are SQVTM and ANQGSEA. This CDR3 comprises 13 residues. Deletions cut 1 base from V and 1 base from J, with 7 bases between. For the CDR3, the DNA is TGCAGCGTTGAAGTCAGAAGGAACACTGAAGCTTTCTTT. This sequence encodes CSVEVRRNTEAFF.